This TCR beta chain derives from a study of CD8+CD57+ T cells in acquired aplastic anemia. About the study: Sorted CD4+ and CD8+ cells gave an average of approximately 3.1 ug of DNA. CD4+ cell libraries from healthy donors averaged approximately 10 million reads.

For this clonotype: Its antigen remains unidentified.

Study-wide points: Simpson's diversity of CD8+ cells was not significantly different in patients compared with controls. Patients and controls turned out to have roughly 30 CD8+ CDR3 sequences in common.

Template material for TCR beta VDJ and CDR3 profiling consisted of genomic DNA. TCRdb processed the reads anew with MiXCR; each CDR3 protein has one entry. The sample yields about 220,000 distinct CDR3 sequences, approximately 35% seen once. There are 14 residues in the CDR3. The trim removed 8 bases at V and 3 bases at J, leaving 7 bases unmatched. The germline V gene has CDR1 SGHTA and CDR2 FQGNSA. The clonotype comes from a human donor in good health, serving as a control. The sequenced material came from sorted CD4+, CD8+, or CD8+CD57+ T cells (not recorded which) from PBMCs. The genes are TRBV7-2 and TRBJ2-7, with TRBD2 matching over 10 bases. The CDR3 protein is CASSASGGYYEQYF. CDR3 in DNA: TGTGCCAGCTCAGCTAGCGGGGGCTACTACGAGCAGTACTTC. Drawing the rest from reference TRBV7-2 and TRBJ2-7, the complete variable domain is GAGVSQSPSNKVTEKGKDVELRCDPISGHTALYWYRQSLGQGLEFLIYFQGNSAPDKSGLPSDRFSAERTGGSVSTLTIQRTQQEDSAVYLCASSASGGYYEQYFGPGTRLTVT.